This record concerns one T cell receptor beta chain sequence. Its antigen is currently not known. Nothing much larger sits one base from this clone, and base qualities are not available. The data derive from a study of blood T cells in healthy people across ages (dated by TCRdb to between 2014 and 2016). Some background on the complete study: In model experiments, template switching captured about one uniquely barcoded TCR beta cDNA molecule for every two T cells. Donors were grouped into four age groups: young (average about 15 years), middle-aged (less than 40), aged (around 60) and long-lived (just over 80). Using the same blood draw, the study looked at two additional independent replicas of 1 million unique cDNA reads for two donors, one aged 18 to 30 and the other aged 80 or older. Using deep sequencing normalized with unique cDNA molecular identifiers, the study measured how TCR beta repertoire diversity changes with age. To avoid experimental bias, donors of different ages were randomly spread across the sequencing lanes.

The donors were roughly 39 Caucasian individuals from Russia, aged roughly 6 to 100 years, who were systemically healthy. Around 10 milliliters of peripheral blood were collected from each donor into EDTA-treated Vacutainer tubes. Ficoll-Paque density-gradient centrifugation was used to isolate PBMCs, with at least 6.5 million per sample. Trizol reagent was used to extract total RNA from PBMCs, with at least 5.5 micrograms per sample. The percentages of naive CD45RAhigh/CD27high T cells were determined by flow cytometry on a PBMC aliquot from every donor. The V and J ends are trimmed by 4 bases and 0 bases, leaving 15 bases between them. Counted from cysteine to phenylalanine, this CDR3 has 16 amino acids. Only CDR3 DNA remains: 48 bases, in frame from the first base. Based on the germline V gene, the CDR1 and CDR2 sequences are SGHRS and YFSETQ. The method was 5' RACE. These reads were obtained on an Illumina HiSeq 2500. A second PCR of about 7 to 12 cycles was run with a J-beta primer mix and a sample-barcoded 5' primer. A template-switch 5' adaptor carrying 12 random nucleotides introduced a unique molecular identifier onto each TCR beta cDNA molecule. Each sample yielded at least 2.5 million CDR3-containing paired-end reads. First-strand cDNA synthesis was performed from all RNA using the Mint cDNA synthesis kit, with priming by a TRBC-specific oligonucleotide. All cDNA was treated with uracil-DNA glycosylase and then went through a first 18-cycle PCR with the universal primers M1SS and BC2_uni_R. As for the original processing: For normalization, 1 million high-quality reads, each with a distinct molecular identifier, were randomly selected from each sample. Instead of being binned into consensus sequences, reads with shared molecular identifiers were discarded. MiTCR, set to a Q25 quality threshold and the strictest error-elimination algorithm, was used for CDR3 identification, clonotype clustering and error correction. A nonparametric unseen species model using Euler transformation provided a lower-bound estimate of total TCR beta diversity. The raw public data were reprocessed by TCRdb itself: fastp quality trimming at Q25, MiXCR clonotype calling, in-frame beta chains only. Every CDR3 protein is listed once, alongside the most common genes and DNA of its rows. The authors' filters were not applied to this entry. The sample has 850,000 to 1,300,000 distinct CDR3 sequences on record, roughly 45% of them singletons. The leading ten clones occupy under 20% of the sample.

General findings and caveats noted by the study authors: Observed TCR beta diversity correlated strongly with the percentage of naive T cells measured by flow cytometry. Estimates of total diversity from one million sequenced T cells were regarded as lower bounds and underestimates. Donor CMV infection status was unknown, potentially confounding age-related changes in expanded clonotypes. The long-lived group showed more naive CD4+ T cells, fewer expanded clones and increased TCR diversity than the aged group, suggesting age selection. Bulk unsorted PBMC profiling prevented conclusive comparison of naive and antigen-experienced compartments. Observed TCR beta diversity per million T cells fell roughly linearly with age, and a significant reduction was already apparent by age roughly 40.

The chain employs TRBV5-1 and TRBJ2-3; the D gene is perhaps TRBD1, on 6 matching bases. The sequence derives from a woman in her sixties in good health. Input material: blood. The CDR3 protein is CASSTVQGSSTDTQYF. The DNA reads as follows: TGCGCCAGCAGCACCGTTCAGGGGTCGAGCACAGATACGCAGTATTTT.